This is a list of T cell receptor beta chains from one sample in a study of blood T cell repertoires in COVID-19. The repertoire was sequenced with immunoSEQ multiplex PCR; TCRdb's copy has only in-frame clones and lacks some. The table records about 110,000 clones, 60% to 85% of them present only once. Sequences were obtained from peripheral blood. These receptors were collected from a man aged 65-85 years with acute or convalescent COVID-19. CDR3s include the opening cysteine and the closing phenylalanine or tryptophan. The D gene is left open where the match is weak. Size tells how often a clone was seen (once, few, many) or the class of an expanded clone, and some rows leave it out.

D: .; V: TRBV7-9; size: .; J: TRBJ2-3; CDR3: CASSSDFRGEGGTQYF; DNA: TGTGCCAGCAGCTCGGATTTCAGGGGTGAAGGTGGTACGCAGTATTTT
D: TRBD1; V: TRBV5-8; size: .; J: TRBJ1-4; CDR3: CASSLGQGEEKLFF; DNA: TGTGCCAGCAGCTTGGGACAGGGAGAGGAAAAACTGTTTTTT
D: .; V: TRBV5-4; size: .; J: TRBJ1-1; CDR3: CASSLDRMNTEAFF; DNA: TGTGCCAGCAGCTTGGACAGGATGAACACTGAAGCTTTCTTT
D: TRBD1; V: TRBV14; size: .; J: TRBJ2-3; CDR3: CASSQDWATGSSTDTQYF; DNA: TGTGCCAGCAGCCAAGATTGGGCGACAGGGAGTAGCACAGATACGCAGTATTTT
D: .; V: TRBV19; size: .; J: TRBJ1-4; CDR3: CASSPSRAGVEKLFF; DNA: TGTGCCAGTAGTCCGTCTCGGGCAGGGGTGGAAAAACTGTTTTTT
D: TRBD1; V: TRBV24-1; size: .; J: TRBJ1-5; CDR3: CATSDTGEPQHF; DNA: TGTGCCACCAGTGACACAGGGGAGCCCCAGCATTTT
D: TRBD1; V: TRBV6-5; size: .; J: TRBJ1-2; CDR3: CASSDSGTGIYGYTF; DNA: TGTGCCAGCAGTGACTCCGGGACAGGGATCTATGGCTACACCTTC
D: TRBD1; V: TRBV10-3; size: .; J: TRBJ1-1; CDR3: CAIRTGTVNTEAFF; DNA: TGTGCCATCAGAACCGGGACAGTGAACACTGAAGCTTTCTTT
D: .; V: TRBV5-1; size: .; J: TRBJ1-4; CDR3: CASSLGNRETNEKLFF; DNA: TGCGCCAGCAGCTTGGGGAACAGGGAAACTAATGAAAAACTGTTTTTT
D: TRBD1; V: TRBV7-8; size: .; J: TRBJ1-4; CDR3: CASSSGGLGEKLFF; DNA: TGTGCCAGCAGCTCAGGGGGCTTGGGGGAAAAACTGTTTTTT
D: .; V: TRBV7-3; size: .; J: TRBJ2-7; CDR3: CASSPLSSSYEQYF; DNA: TGTGCCAGCAGCCCACTTTCTAGCTCCTACGAGCAGTACTTC
D: .; V: TRBV3-1/TRBV3-2; size: .; J: TRBJ2-5; CDR3: CASSQDLGGGGLQETQYF; DNA: TGTGCCAGCAGCCAAGATCTGGGGGGCGGGGGACTCCAAGAGACCCAGTACTTC
D: .; V: TRBV7-2; size: few; J: TRBJ1-3; CDR3: CASSTGQSSGNTIYF; DNA: TGTGCCAGCAGCACGGGACAAAGCTCTGGAAACACCATATATTTT
D: .; V: TRBV19; size: .; J: TRBJ1-3; CDR3: CASTARLISSGNTIYF; DNA: TGTGCCAGTACCGCTAGACTGATAAGCTCTGGAAACACCATATATTTT
D: .; V: TRBV9; size: .; J: TRBJ1-4; CDR3: CASSVGMGGENEKLFF; DNA: TGTGCCAGCAGCGTAGGAATGGGAGGAGAGAATGAAAAACTGTTTTTT
D: TRBD1; V: TRBV11-2; size: .; J: TRBJ1-1; CDR3: CASSPWGTVGGTEAFF; DNA: TGTGCCAGCAGCCCATGGGGGACAGTCGGGGGCACTGAAGCTTTCTTT
D: .; V: TRBV9; size: .; J: TRBJ1-1; CDR3: CASSLLPGQAEAFF; DNA: TGTGCCAGCAGCCTACTTCCGGGACAAGCTGAAGCTTTCTTT
D: .; V: TRBV2; size: .; J: TRBJ2-2; CDR3: CASEAGRTGELFF; DNA: TGTGCCAGCGAGGCAGGGCGGACCGGGGAGCTGTTTTTT
D: .; V: TRBV5-1; size: few; J: TRBJ2-2; CDR3: CASSEGTKGELFF; DNA: TGCGCCAGCAGCGAAGGGACAAAAGGGGAGCTGTTTTTT
D: TRBD2; V: TRBV18; size: .; J: TRBJ2-5; CDR3: CASSPRGGSEEETQYF; DNA: TGTGCCAGCTCACCTCGGGGCGGGAGTGAGGAAGAGACCCAGTACTTC
D: .; V: TRBV5-1; size: once; J: TRBJ1-2; CDR3: CASSFTQGRIGYTF; DNA: TGCGCCAGCAGCTTCACACAGGGTCGGATCGGCTACACCTTC
D: .; V: TRBV6-5; size: .; J: TRBJ2-4; CDR3: CASSYMSSSAKNIQYF; DNA: TGTGCCAGCAGTTACATGTCTAGCTCAGCCAAAAACATTCAGTACTTC
D: TRBD2; V: TRBV3-1/TRBV3-2; size: once; J: TRBJ2-5; CDR3: CASSPTSGGETQYF; DNA: TGTGCCAGCAGCCCTACTAGCGGGGGAGAGACCCAGTACTTC
D: .; V: TRBV6-5; size: .; J: TRBJ1-3; CDR3: CASSYRGTSGNTIYF; DNA: TGTGCCAGCAGTTACAGGGGGACCTCTGGAAACACCATATATTTT
D: .; V: TRBV9; size: .; J: TRBJ2-5; CDR3: CASSVGGGGPLETQYF; DNA: TGTGCCAGCAGCGTAGGAGGTGGGGGCCCTCTGGAGACCCAGTACTTC